Shown below are 31 T cell receptor beta chains from a single sample sequenced in a study of early T cells in non-severe SARS-CoV-2 infection. TCRdb independently ran MiXCR on the 5' RACE reads; one entry per CDR3 protein. Found here are approximately 41,000 distinct CDR3 sequences, approximately 4.6% of them singletons; the top ten hold around 16%. Material: whole blood. These receptor sequences come from an adult who was a healthcare worker with PCR-confirmed SARS-CoV-2 infection or an uninfected control (not recorded which).

The V gene is TRBV3-1, the J gene TRBJ2-3; D is undetermined. V lost 0 bases and J 9 bases, leaving 16 bases between the germline ends. The CDR3 contains 15 residues. Germline CDR1 and CDR2: LGHDT and YNNKEL (reference sequence). The CDR3 region has the DNA TGTGCCAGCAGCCAAGAAGTAATTTTGACGGCGACGCAGTATTTT. Protein product: CASSQEVILTATQYF.

The DNA for the CDR3 is TGTGCCAGCAGCTTAGAAGGTCTAGCGGATTACAATGAGCAGTTCTTC. It specifies CASSLEGLADYNEQFF. The chain uses TRBV7-8 and TRBJ2-1; 7 bases match TRBD2. Germline assignment: CDR1 SGHVS and CDR2 FQNEAQ. Trimming removed 1 base from V and 4 bases from J; junction bases left unmatched: 7. The CDR3 sequence is 16 residues long.

This clonotype was observed at least ten times. The chain couples TRBV12-3 or TRBV12-4 to TRBJ2-3; no clear D. The CDR3 loop spans 16 amino acids. V lost 4 bases and J 8 bases, leaving 22 bases between the germline ends. The CDR3 nucleotides read TGTGCCAGCAGTTCCCCTCCGAGATCCGATCTTTTTACGCAGTATTTT. This encodes CASSSPPRSDLFTQYF.

This clonotype was recorded at least ten times. This sequence joins TRBV29-1 and TRBJ1-2, with no clear D. CDR3 size: 10 residues. Trimming removed 7 bases from V and 7 bases from J, with 10 bases in between. Germline CDR1 reads SQVTM; CDR2 reads ANQGSEA. The CDR3 spells CSDDIAGYTF. CDR3 nucleotide sequence: TGCAGCGATGACATAGCTGGCTACACCTTC.

This clonotype was found many times. The CDR3 loop is CASTRTLADQETQYF. DNA of the CDR3: TGTGCCAGCACCAGAACGTTAGCGGACCAAGAGACCCAGTACTTC. The chain employs TRBV12-3 or TRBV12-4 and TRBJ2-5; possible D gene TRBD2, 6 bases. This CDR3 is built from 15 residues. The V end was cut by 7 bases, the J end by 0 bases, with 15 bases between.

This clonotype was seen repeatedly, ten times or more. The CDR3, as DNA: TGCAGTGCTAGAGATCCTAAGGTGTATACTGAAGCTTTCTTT. Amino acid sequence: CSARDPKVYTEAFF. The rearrangement joins TRBV20-1 to TRBJ1-1, with D uncertain. Germline CDR1 DFQATT, CDR2 SNEGSKA (reference sequence). This CDR3 spans 14 amino acids. The V end lost 0 bases, the J end lost 5 bases, and 13 bases lay between the germline ends.

This clonotype was recorded many times. Here the CDR3 DNA reads TGTGCCAGCAGTTATCAGGGAGAGACCCAGTACTTC. Protein sequence: CASSYQGETQYF. This chain joins TRBV6-6 and TRBJ2-5, with a weak D call TRBD1 (5 bases). CDR3 length: 12 residues. Per the germline V gene, CDR1 is MNHNY and CDR2 is SVGAGI (reference sequence). The V gene lost 3 bases and the J gene lost 4 bases, with 6 bases spanning the gap.

This clonotype was seen at least ten times. This chain uses TRBV3-1 with TRBJ1-2; the D gene is possibly TRBD1 (6 bases). Trimming removed 1 base from V and 8 bases from J, with 11 bases in between. This CDR3 is built from 13 residues. The germline gives CDR1 LGHDT, CDR2 YNNKEL (reference sequence). CDR3 nucleotide sequence: TGTGCCAGCAGCCAAGTCGGGGGCGCAGGCTACACCTTC. Encoded protein: CASSQVGGAGYTF.

This clonotype occurred many times. The chain couples TRBV12-3 or TRBV12-4 to TRBJ1-1, with D possibly being TRBD1 (6 bases). V shed 5 bases and J shed 0 bases, with 7 bases lying between them. This CDR3 has 13 residues. CDR3 nucleotides: TGTGCCAGCAGTGACAGGCTGAACACTGAAGCTTTCTTT. Translated, it gives CASSDRLNTEAFF.

This clonotype was seen ten or more times. This chain uses TRBV19 with TRBJ2-1, with D possibly being TRBD1 (5 bases). In germline, CDR1 is LNHDA, CDR2 SQIVND (reference sequence). CDR3 length equals 13 residues. With 9 bases removed from V and 8 bases from J, the gap between germline ends came to 17 bases. CDR3 region: CASQGPPSDEQFF. The DNA of the CDR3 is TGTGCCAGCCAGGGCCCCCCCTCGGATGAGCAGTTCTTC.

There are many counts of this clonotype. This rearrangement joins TRBV11-2 to TRBJ2-3; D might be TRBD1 (6 bases). CDR1 and CDR2 (germline): SGHAT, FQNNGV. Deletions cut 1 base from V and 4 bases from J, with 18 bases between. This CDR3 has 17 residues. In DNA, the CDR3 is TGTGCCAGCAGCTTAGTCGTCCCCGCTGGACAGCCAGATACGCAGTATTTT. The encoded protein is CASSLVVPAGQPDTQYF.

This clonotype was counted at least ten times. V gene TRBV27 combines with J gene TRBJ1-2; 11 bases are shared with TRBD1. The CDR3 has 14 amino acids. CDR1 is MNHEY, CDR2 SMNVEV, per germline (reference sequence). Germline trimming cut 5 bases from V and 8 bases from J; bases unmatched to any gene: 7. CDR3 coding DNA: TGTGCCAGCAGTAGGACAGGGGGCGGAAAGGGCTACACCTTC. Encoded protein: CASSRTGGGKGYTF.

The chain employs TRBV2 and TRBJ1-6; 10 bases line up with TRBD1. Losses at the gene ends were 7 bases for V and 6 bases for J; bases not matched to a gene: 6. The CDR3 spans 15 residues. Germline V gene data show CDR1 as SNHLY and CDR2 as FYNNEI. The CDR3 spells CASIPGQGTNSPLHF. The DNA for the CDR3 is TGTGCCAGCATTCCGGGACAGGGGACTAATTCACCCCTCCACTTT.

This clonotype has at least ten counts. The chain links TRBV18 to TRBJ1-6; D might be TRBD1 (6 bases). V lost 2 bases and J 9 bases, leaving 17 bases between the germline ends. Germline loops: CDR1 KGHSH, CDR2 LQKENI. This CDR3 is 16 amino acids long. CDR3 protein: CASSPRDGGPGSPLHF. The CDR3 region has the DNA TGTGCCAGCTCACCAAGGGACGGGGGGCCAGGTTCACCCCTCCACTTT.

Comments on this clonotype: Just one base apart from a much larger clone, this may be a read error. The chain couples TRBV12-3 or TRBV12-4 to TRBJ2-5; tentative D call: TRBD1 (6 bases). This CDR3 comprises 14 residues. The CDR3, as DNA: TGTGCCGGCAGTTTGACAGGAGGAGTAGAGACCCAGTACTTC. This encodes CAGSLTGGVETQYF.

This clonotype occurred a few times. The chain joins TRBV29-1 to TRBJ2-3; 8 nucleotides agree with TRBD2. V trimming: 3 bases; J trimming: 6 bases; junction bases outside the gene matches: 8. Germline CDR1 SQVTM, CDR2 ANQGSEA. The CDR3 consists of 14 residues. DNA of the CDR3: TGCAGCGTTGACAATAGCGGGGACGGGGATACGCAGTATTTT. Translating gives CSVDNSGDGDTQYF.

In its sample, this clonotype was seen many times. The chain carries TRBV20-1 and TRBJ2-5; D gene unclear. V gave up 4 bases and J gave up 5 bases, with 14 bases separating them. This CDR3 comprises 13 residues. Germline assignment: CDR1 DFQATT and CDR2 SNEGSKA (reference sequence). The CDR3 loop is CSAKSSFGETQYF. The CDR3 DNA reads TGCAGTGCTAAATCTTCCTTCGGGGAGACCCAGTACTTC.

The chain combines TRBV3-1 with TRBJ2-2; perhaps TRBD1 as D (6 bases). This CDR3 has 17 residues. The V gene lost 4 bases and the J gene lost 5 bases, with 20 bases spanning the gap. In germline, CDR1 is LGHDT, CDR2 YNNKEL (reference sequence). The CDR3 bases are TGTGCCAGCAGCCCTCTCCCGACAGGACTCGGAACCGGGGAGCTGTTTTTT. Translation gives CASSPLPTGLGTGELFF.

This clonotype was detected many times. V and J are TRBV5-4 and TRBJ2-5; 9 nucleotides line up with TRBD2. Germline V lookup: CDR1 SGHNT, CDR2 YYREEE (reference sequence). After removal of 5 bases from V and 4 bases from J, the junction contained 9 bases not matched to a gene. The CDR3 is 15 residues long. CDR3 protein: CASSPRSRGGETQYF. The CDR3 region has the DNA TGTGCCAGCAGTCCCCGCTCGCGGGGGGGAGAGACCCAGTACTTC.

This clonotype was counted only a few times. This sequence joins TRBV5-1 and TRBJ2-3; maybe TRBD1 (6 bases). The CDR3 is made up of 15 amino acids. V dropped 0 bases and J dropped 3 bases, with 11 bases sitting between them. Germline V gene data show CDR1 as SGHRS and CDR2 as YFSETQ. Here the CDR3 reads CASSLEYRVTDTQYF. Here the CDR3 DNA reads TGCGCCAGCAGCTTGGAATACAGGGTTACAGATACGCAGTATTTT.

This clonotype was recorded many times. J is TRBJ2-7 and V is TRBV20-1; 7 positions match TRBD2. CDR1 is DFQATT and CDR2 is SNEGSKA in the germline V gene (reference sequence). The CDR3 has 15 residues. V gave up 6 bases and J gave up 5 bases; unmatched junction bases: 16. The CDR3 here is CSASTGEGPLHEQYF. In nucleotides, the CDR3 is TGCAGTGCCTCTACTGGGGAGGGACCCCTACACGAGCAGTACTTC.

The table lists this clonotype with many counts. The genes are TRBV6-2 or TRBV6-3 and TRBJ1-5, with D unresolved. The CDR3 covers 14 residues. Germline CDR1 reads MNHEY; CDR2 reads SVGEGT. The ends were cut back, 0 bases at V and 2 bases at J, with 5 bases in the middle. CDR3 sequence: CASSYSSGNQPQHF. The CDR3 DNA follows: TGTGCCAGCAGTTACTCGTCGGGCAATCAGCCCCAGCATTTT.

This clonotype was counted between two and nine times. V is TRBV5-1 and J is TRBJ2-5, with D tentatively TRBD2 (5 bases). Germline V CDR1 and CDR2: SGHRS, YFSETQ. This CDR3 has 16 amino acids. V gave up 4 bases and J gave up 4 bases, with 20 bases separating them. The CDR3 bases are TGCGCCAGCAGCCCCACCGGGTCTTCCGGAGGAGAGACCCAGTACTTC. Translation: CASSPTGSSGGETQYF.

This clonotype was counted ten times or more. The chain joins TRBV11-2 to TRBJ2-2, with a possible D match to TRBD2 (5 bases). The CDR3 loop spans 14 amino acids. Per germline, CDR1 SGHAT and CDR2 FQNNGV. V was shortened by 6 bases and J by 6 bases, with 14 bases between the two germline ends. Here the CDR3 DNA reads TGTGCCAGCAGATCACTGCGGGTCGCCGGGGAGCTGTTTTTT. It translates to CASRSLRVAGELFF. Full variable domain (outside the CDR3, taken from reference TRBV11-2 and TRBJ2-2): EAGVAQSPRYKIIEKRQSVAFWCNPISGHATLYWYQQILGQGPKLLIQFQNNGVVDDSQLPKDRFSAERLKGVDSTLKIQPAKLEDSAVYLCASRSLRVAGELFFGEGSRLTVL.

This clonotype was detected many times. DNA of the CDR3: TGTGCCAGCAGCTACAGGGTGACCTTGGGCACAGATACGCAGTATTTT. Translated: CASSYRVTLGTDTQYF. The chain uses TRBV3-1 and TRBJ2-3; D possibly corresponds to TRBD1 (6 bases). The CDR3 contains 16 residues. Trimming cost V 5 bases and J 1 base, with 16 bases left between them. Germline V gene data show CDR1 as LGHDT and CDR2 as YNNKEL (reference sequence).

This clonotype showed up just a few times. The chain joins TRBV3-1 to TRBJ1-6; no firm D call. The CDR3 runs to 13 residues. Trimming took 6 bases from V and 10 from J, leaving 13 bases between them. Germline V gene lookup returns CDR1 LGHDT and CDR2 YNNKEL (reference sequence). CDR3 nucleotides: TGTGCCAGCAGACTCGCAGACGGGTCACCCCTCCACTTT. As protein: CASRLADGSPLHF.

The chain recombines TRBV2 with TRBJ2-2; tentatively, D is TRBD1 (6 bases). Trimming shortened V by 3 bases and J by 5 bases, and 7 bases separated the two germline ends. Germline V gives CDR1 SNHLY, CDR2 FYNNEI. The CDR3 runs to 13 residues. The CDR3, as DNA: TGTGCCAGCAGTGACCAGGGGACCGGGGAGCTGTTTTTT. Its translation is CASSDQGTGELFF.

There are many counts of this clonotype. The gene calls are TRBV5-4 and TRBJ2-5, with TRBD2 identical over 7 bases. The CDR3 has 16 amino acids. V gave up 4 bases and J gave up 1 base; unmatched junction bases: 10. Germline values: CDR1 SGHNT, CDR2 YYREEE (reference sequence). The CDR3 spells CASSPGSGAFQETQYF. DNA for the CDR3: TGTGCCAGCAGCCCTGGGAGCGGGGCCTTCCAAGAGACCCAGTACTTC. The complete variable domain, with remaining parts taken from reference TRBV5-4 and TRBJ2-5, reads ETGVTQSPTHLIKTRGQQVTLRCSSQSGHNTVSWYQQALGQGPQFIFQYYREEENGRGNFPPRFSGLQFPNYSSELNVNALELDDSALYLCASSPGSGAFQETQYFGPGTRLLVL.

V usage is TRBV6-6 and J usage is TRBJ2-3, with unresolved D. This CDR3 has 13 amino acids. The ends were cut back, 6 bases at V and 5 bases at J, with 12 bases in the middle. Germline CDR1 is MNHNY and CDR2 is SVGAGI (reference sequence). This CDR3 is CASRLISGDTQYF. DNA of the CDR3: TGTGCCAGCAGACTAATCTCGGGAGATACGCAGTATTTT.

Only a few counts were recorded for this clonotype. The chain is built from TRBV27 and TRBJ2-1; D is unclear. Deletions cut 5 bases from V and 7 bases from J, with 6 bases between. The CDR3 is 11 residues long. From germline, CDR1 is MNHEY and CDR2 SMNVEV (reference sequence). The CDR3 DNA follows: TGTGCCAGCAGTACCGGGAATGAGCAGTTCTTC. It specifies CASSTGNEQFF.

This chain joins TRBV4-2 and TRBJ1-4; no firm D call. Germline-derived CDR1 and CDR2 are LGHNA and YNFKEQ. CDR3 length: 12 amino acids. V was shortened by 1 base and J by 8 bases, with 5 bases between the two germline ends. This CDR3 is CASSQGIEKLFF. CDR3 nucleotide sequence: TGTGCCAGCAGCCAAGGGATAGAAAAACTGTTTTTT.